The 6 T cell receptor beta chains in this list originate from one sample, sequenced in a study of T cell responses to AZD1222 COVID-19 vaccine. Measured with immunoSEQ multiplex PCR; TCRdb has only the in-frame clones, and not every one. The sample carries 200,000 or so clones, approximately 94% recorded once. Sequencing used peripheral blood, obtained on day 0 of AZD1222 vaccination. These receptors were taken from an adult in good health.

J is TRBJ2-5 and V is TRBV2; 10 bases are shared with TRBD1. CDR3 size: 15 residues. The ends lost 6 bases at V and 2 bases at J; junction bases unmatched: 6. Germline values: CDR1 SNHLY, CDR2 FYNNEI. CDR3 sequence (DNA): TGTGCCAGCAGAGGGGACAGGGGAAGGCAAGAGACCCAGTACTTC. Translated, it gives CASRGDRGRQETQYF. The full variable domain, rest sourced from reference TRBV2 and TRBJ2-5, is EPEVTQTPSHQVTQMGQEVILRCVPISNHLYFYWYRQILGQKVEFLVSFYNNEISEKSEIFDDQFSVERPDGSNFTLKIRSTKLEDSAMYFCASRGDRGRQETQYFGPGTRLLVL.

The chain links TRBV6-5 to TRBJ1-3; D remains unclear. Germline CDR1 is MNHEY and CDR2 is SVGAGI. This CDR3 region has 13 residues. Between the trimmed V and J ends, which lost 8 bases and 7 bases, there was a span of 15 bases. The CDR3 protein is CASYEIGRNTIYF. CDR3 in DNA: TGTGCCAGCTATGAAATAGGGAGGAACACCATATATTTT.

The rearrangement joins TRBV9 to TRBJ1-1, with D uncertain. The CDR3 is 14 amino acids. The V end lost 0 bases, the J end lost 0 bases, and 6 bases lay between the germline ends. Per germline, CDR1 SGDLS and CDR2 YYNGEE. CDR3 loop: CASSVAAVNTEAFF. As DNA, the CDR3 is TGTGCCAGCAGCGTAGCTGCGGTGAACACTGAAGCTTTCTTT. The full variable domain, with the rest looked up from reference TRBV9 and TRBJ1-1, is DSGVTQTPKHLITATGQRVTLRCSPRSGDLSVYWYQQSLDQGLQFLIQYYNGEERAKGNILERFSAQQFPDLHSELNLSSLELGDSALYFCASSVAAVNTEAFFGQGTRLTVV.

The rearrangement uses TRBV7-9 and TRBJ1-6, with D uncertain. The CDR3 loop spans 12 amino acids. Germline CDR1 is SEHNR and CDR2 is FQNEAQ (reference sequence). Trimming took off 3 bases at V and 10 bases at J, with 7 bases between the two ends. CDR3 DNA: TGTGCCAGCAGCTTCGGGCGGTCACCCCTCCACTTT. This codes for CASSFGRSPLHF. The whole variable domain, filled in from reference TRBV7-9 and TRBJ1-6, reads DTGVSQNPRHKITKRGQNVTFRCDPISEHNRLYWYRQTLGQGPEFLTYFQNEAQLEKSRLLSDRFSAERPKGSFSTLEIQRTEQGDSAMYLCASSFGRSPLHFGNGTRLTVT.

The genes are TRBV12-3 or TRBV12-4 and TRBJ2-3; D ambiguous. The V end was cut by 6 bases, the J end by 4 bases, with 2 bases between. The CDR3 has 10 residues. CDR3 amino acids: CASRSDTQYF. In DNA form, the CDR3 reads TGTGCCAGCAGGTCAGATACGCAGTATTTT.

This sequence joins TRBV7-6 and TRBJ2-1, with 15 bases matching TRBD2. After removal of 1 base from V and 8 bases from J, the junction contained 9 bases not matched to a gene. Germline CDR1 and CDR2: SGHVS and FNYEAQ. The CDR3 consists of 18 residues. Here the CDR3 reads CASSLGGLAGGPGDEQFF. The DNA for the CDR3 is TGTGCCAGCAGCTTAGGCGGACTAGCGGGAGGGCCCGGAGATGAGCAGTTCTTC.